This T cell receptor beta chain was sequenced during a study of CD8+ T cells in alopecia areata. RNA was extracted and reverse transcribed into cDNA as the sequencing template. Produced via immunoSEQ multiplex PCR; TCRdb's table is partial and in-frame only. The sample contains 200,000 or so clones, over 45% of which appear only once. Sample treatment: oral pan-JAK inhibitor, 5-10 mg twice daily. V lost 2 bases to trimming and J lost 2 bases, with 7 bases between them. Looked up from germline, CDR1 is SGHRS and CDR2 is YFSETQ. There are 13 residues in the CDR3. The sequence derives from a human donor with alopecia areata. V usage is TRBV5-1 and J usage is TRBJ2-5; D may be TRBD1 (5 bases). Here the sequenced sample was CD4+ T cells sorted from blood, taken at week 24, from a patient treated with tofacitinib. CDR3 region: CASSLKGQETQYF. The CDR3 bases are TGCGCCAGCAGCTTAAAGGGGCAAGAGACCCAGTACTTC.